The entry that follows covers one T cell receptor beta chain sequence. Its antigen remains unidentified. This entry is derived from a study of cytomegalovirus exposure and HLA in healthy donors. Healthy bone marrow donors supplied every sample. Unrecorded immune exposures were likely, despite nominal health at sampling. General observations from the study: In a later analysis, TCR beta V- and J-gene trimming was associated with a missense DCLRE1C variant. Some TCR beta chains (roughly 160 of them) were listed as cytomegalovirus-associated.

Per the germline V gene, CDR1 is SGHVS and CDR2 is FQNEAQ. The V end was cut by 3 bases, the J end by 0 bases, with 24 bases between. CDR3 length: 20 residues. The primer mix had 60 Vbeta and 13 Jbeta primers. Assay: immunoSEQ multiplex PCR; the TCRdb copy retains only in-frame clones and omits some. This table has roughly 200,000 clones, around 80% appearing once. This clonotype originated in a man over 45 in good health and CMV-seronegative. The chain recombines TRBV7-8 with TRBJ2-1; possibly TRBD2 for D (6 bases). Sequenced input: PBMCs. The CDR3 protein is CASSFPSPDSGAISYNEQFF. The CDR3 bases are TGTGCCAGCAGCTTCCCATCACCAGATAGCGGAGCTATCTCCTACAATGAGCAGTTCTTC.